These T cell receptor beta chains were read from a single sample in a study of metastatic and nonmetastatic thyroid tumors. Using MiXCR, TCRdb reanalyzed the PCR reads. Of 45,000 or so clones listed, about 4% are singletons. Sequences were obtained from blood. The source of these receptors is a female donor with papillary thyroid cancer or a benign thyroid nodule (not recorded which). Some clones in this sample may be carry-over from other donors' samples. Both conserved end residues are part of each CDR3. D genes are given only for firm matches. Some rows have no size entry. The others give once, few or many, or a class for an expanded clone.

few	TRBJ1-2	TRBV20-1	NA	TGCAGTGCCGGCCCCGCAGGGGAAAGCAGCTACACCTTC	CSAGPAGESSYTF
many	TRBJ2-6	TRBV10-3	NA	TGTGCCATCAGTGAGTCGTGGGGGAGCCCCTTCACTGGGGCCAACGTCCTGACTTTC	CAISESWGSPFTGANVLTF
many	TRBJ2-7	TRBV11-2	NA	TGTGCCAGCAGCTTAGTTCCTTACGAGCAGTACTTC	CASSLVPYEQYF
many	TRBJ2-7	TRBV20-1	NA	TGCAGTGCTATGACCGGGAGCGAGCAGTACTTC	CSAMTGSEQYF
NA	TRBJ2-6	TRBV6-2/TRBV6-3	NA	TGTGCCAGCAGTTACAAAGCGGTAGTACTCTCTGGGGCCAACGTCCTGACTTTC	CASSYKAVVLSGANVLTF
NA	TRBJ2-7	TRBV19	TRBD2	TGTGCCAGTAAGTCGGGACTACCACTATACGAGCAGTACTTC	CASKSGLPLYEQYF
few	TRBJ2-2	TRBV5-1	NA	TGCGCCAGCAGCTTTGCACAGCCGACCGGGGAGCTGTTTTTT	CASSFAQPTGELFF
NA	TRBJ1-6	TRBV7-2	TRBD1	TGTGCCAGCAGCCTACAGGGACAGGGTAGTGATTCACCCCTCCACTTT	CASSLQGQGSDSPLHF
NA	TRBJ2-3	TRBV9	NA	TGTGCCAGCAGCGTAATAGGGGGGAGCACAGATACGCAGTATTTT	CASSVIGGSTDTQYF
medium-sized	TRBJ2-3	TRBV6-1	NA	TGTGCCAGCATTGACAAAAGGGCGTCAGATACGCAGTATTTT	CASIDKRASDTQYF
few	TRBJ1-2	TRBV7-2	NA	NA	CASSTSGTVNYGYTF
many	TRBJ2-1	TRBV24-1	NA	TGTGCCACCAGTGATCTTGGGGAGCAGTTCTTC	CATSDLGEQFF
many	TRBJ1-1	TRBV6-1	TRBD1	TGTGCCAGCAGTTCCCTCCGGGACAGGTCTCTTTCGGCTGGAGAAGCTTTCTTT	CASSSLRDRSLSAGEAFF
many	TRBJ1-5	TRBV19	NA	TGTGCCAGTAGTATTAGGATGAGCAATCAGCCCCAGCATTTT	CASSIRMSNQPQHF
many	TRBJ2-1	TRBV12-3/TRBV12-4	TRBD2	TGTGCCAGCAGCCCACTAGCGGGAGGGAGGAATGAGCAGTTCTTC	CASSPLAGGRNEQFF
many	TRBJ1-2	TRBV12-3/TRBV12-4	NA	TGTGCCAGCAGCATACTCAGCCTTAGGAAGTATGGCTACACCTTC	CASSILSLRKYGYTF
many	TRBJ2-7	TRBV6-4	NA	TGTGCCAGCAGTGAGAGTGAGGGATCCTACGAGCAGTACTTC	CASSESEGSYEQYF
many	TRBJ2-1	TRBV2	NA	TGTGCCAGCAGCCCGGACCCCCCCGGGAGAAATGAGCAGTTCTTC	CASSPDPPGRNEQFF
few	TRBJ2-5	TRBV6-2/TRBV6-3	NA	TGTGCCAGCAGTTATTCGATCTCTCAACAAGAGACCCAGTACTTC	CASSYSISQQETQYF
many	TRBJ1-6	TRBV7-2	NA	TGTGCCAGCAGCTTAGCGCAGGGTTATATTTCACCCCTCCACTTT	CASSLAQGYISPLHF
few	TRBJ2-2	TRBV7-7	NA	TGTGCTAGCATCCGAGACATCGACACCGGGGAGCTGTTTTTT	CASIRDIDTGELFF
few	TRBJ1-4	TRBV6-1	NA	TGTGCCAGCATTCTGCAGGAAATTAGTGAAAAACTGTTTTTT	CASILQEISEKLFF
few	TRBJ1-2	TRBV7-9	NA	TGTGCCAGCAGCTTAGCTGTGGACGGAGGCTATGGCTACACCTTC	CASSLAVDGGYGYTF
many	TRBJ2-1	TRBV19	TRBD1	TGTGCCAGTAGTCCATTCCCGGGACAGGGGAACAATGAGCAGTTCTTC	CASSPFPGQGNNEQFF
many	TRBJ1-5	TRBV19	NA	TGTGCCAGTAGTATAAGAGAGAGCAATCAGCCCCAGCATTTT	CASSIRESNQPQHF
many	TRBJ2-1	TRBV5-6	TRBD2	TGTGCCAGCATAGACAGCGGGGCCTACAATGAGCAGTTCTTC	CASIDSGAYNEQFF
many	TRBJ2-7	TRBV5-1	NA	TGCGCCAGCAGTGGAGGCCTGGGCGACGAGCAGTACTTC	CASSGGLGDEQYF
many	TRBJ2-5	TRBV6-1	TRBD1	TGTGCCAGCAGAAACAGGGGGCAAGGTGGAGAGACCCAGTACTTC	CASRNRGQGGETQYF
NA	TRBJ1-3	TRBV2	NA	TGTGCCAGATCCGCGGGGGACTCTGGAAACACCATATATTTT	CARSAGDSGNTIYF
many	TRBJ1-1	TRBV25-1	TRBD1	TGTGCCAGCAGCCGGGACAGTGGGGTGAACACTGAAGCTTTCTTT	CASSRDSGVNTEAFF
NA	TRBJ1-3	TRBV10-3	NA	TGTGCCATCAGTGAGGGTCACGGGTTAAGGGATGGAAACACCATATATTTT	CAISEGHGLRDGNTIYF
NA	TRBJ1-2	TRBV6-1	NA	TGTGCCAGCAGTGAGAGGCGGGGATACTATGGCTACACCTTC	CASSERRGYYGYTF
few	TRBJ2-1	TRBV6-2/TRBV6-3	TRBD1	TGTGCCAGCAGTGACAGGGGCGGGTACTACAATGAGCAGTTCTTC	CASSDRGGYYNEQFF
many	TRBJ2-1	TRBV28	TRBD2	TGTGCCAGTTTTCCCGGAGGGCGGGAGAGCCTCGAGCAGTTCTTC	CASFPGGRESLEQFF
NA	TRBJ2-6	TRBV2	NA	TGTGCCAGCATGCCTTTGGGGGCCGCTGGGGCCAACGTCCTGACTTTC	CASMPLGAAGANVLTF
many	TRBJ2-1	TRBV7-9	NA	TGTGCCAGCAGCTTAGACGGGAGTGCCTACAATGAGCAGTTCTTC	CASSLDGSAYNEQFF
NA	TRBJ2-1	TRBV20-1	TRBD2	TGCAGTGCTAGACATATAGCGGGAGTGTACAATGGGCAGTTCTTC	CSARHIAGVYNGQFF